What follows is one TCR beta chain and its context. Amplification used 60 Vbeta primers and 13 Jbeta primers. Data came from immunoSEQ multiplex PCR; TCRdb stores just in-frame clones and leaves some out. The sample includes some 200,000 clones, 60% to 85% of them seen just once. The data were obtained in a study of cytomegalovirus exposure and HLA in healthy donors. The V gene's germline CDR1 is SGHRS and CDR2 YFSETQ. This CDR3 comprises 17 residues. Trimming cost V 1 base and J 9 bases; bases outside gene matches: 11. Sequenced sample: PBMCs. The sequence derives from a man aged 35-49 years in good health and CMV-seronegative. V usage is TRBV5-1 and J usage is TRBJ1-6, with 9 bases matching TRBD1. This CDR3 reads CASSLYSGGQGFSPLHF. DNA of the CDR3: TGCGCCAGCAGCTTGTATTCGGGGGGACAGGGCTTTTCACCCCTCCACTTT.